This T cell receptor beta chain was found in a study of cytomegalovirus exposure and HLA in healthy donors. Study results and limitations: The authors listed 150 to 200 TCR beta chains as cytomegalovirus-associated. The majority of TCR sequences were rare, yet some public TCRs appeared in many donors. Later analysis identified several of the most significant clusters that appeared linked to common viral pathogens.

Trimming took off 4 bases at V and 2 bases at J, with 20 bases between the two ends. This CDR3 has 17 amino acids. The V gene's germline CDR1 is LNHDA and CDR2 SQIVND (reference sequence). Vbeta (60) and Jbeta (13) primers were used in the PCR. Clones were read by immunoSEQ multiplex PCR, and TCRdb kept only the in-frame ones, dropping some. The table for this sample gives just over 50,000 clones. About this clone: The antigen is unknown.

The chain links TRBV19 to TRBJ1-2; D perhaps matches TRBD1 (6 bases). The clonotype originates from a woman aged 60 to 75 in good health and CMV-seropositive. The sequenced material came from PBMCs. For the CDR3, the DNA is TGTGCCAGTAGTACTCGTGGGGGCGCCGCGACAAACTATGGCTACACCTTC. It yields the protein CASSTRGGAATNYGYTF.